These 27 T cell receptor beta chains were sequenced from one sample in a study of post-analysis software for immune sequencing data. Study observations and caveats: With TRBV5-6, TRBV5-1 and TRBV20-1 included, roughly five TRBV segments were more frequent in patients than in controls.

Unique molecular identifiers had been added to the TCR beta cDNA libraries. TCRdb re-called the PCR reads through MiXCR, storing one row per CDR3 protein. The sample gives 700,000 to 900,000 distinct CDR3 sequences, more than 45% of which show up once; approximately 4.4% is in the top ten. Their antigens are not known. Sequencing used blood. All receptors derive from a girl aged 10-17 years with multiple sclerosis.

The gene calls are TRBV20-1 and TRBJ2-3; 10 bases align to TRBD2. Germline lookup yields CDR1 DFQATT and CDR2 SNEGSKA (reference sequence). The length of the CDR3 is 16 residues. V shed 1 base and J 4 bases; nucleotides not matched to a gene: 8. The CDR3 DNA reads TGCAGTGCTAGAGGGTGGGCTAGCGGGAGCTCAGATACGCAGTATTTT. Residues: CSARGWASGSSDTQYF.

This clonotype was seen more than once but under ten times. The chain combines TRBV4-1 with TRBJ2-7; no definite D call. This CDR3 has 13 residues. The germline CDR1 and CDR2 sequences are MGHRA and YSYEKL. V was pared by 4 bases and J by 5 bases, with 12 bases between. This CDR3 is CASSLGRPNEQYF. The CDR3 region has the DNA TGCGCCAGCAGCCTTGGACGCCCAAACGAGCAGTACTTC.

The chain's CDR3 is CASSLIRVSEKLFF. Written as DNA, the CDR3 is TGCGCCAGCAGCCTTATCCGGGTGTCTGAAAAACTGTTTTTT. This rearrangement joins TRBV4-3 to TRBJ1-4, with D unresolved. CDR1 LGHNA and CDR2 YSLEER come from the germline V gene. The CDR3 is 14 amino acids. V gave up 4 bases and J gave up 7 bases, with 13 bases separating them.

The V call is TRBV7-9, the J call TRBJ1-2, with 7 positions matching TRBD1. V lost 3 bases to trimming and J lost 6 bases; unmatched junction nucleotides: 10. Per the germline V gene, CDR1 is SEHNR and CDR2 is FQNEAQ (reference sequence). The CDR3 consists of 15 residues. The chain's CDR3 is CASSLVTQGSNGYTF. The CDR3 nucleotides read TGTGCCAGCAGCTTGGTGACACAGGGGAGTAATGGCTACACCTTC.

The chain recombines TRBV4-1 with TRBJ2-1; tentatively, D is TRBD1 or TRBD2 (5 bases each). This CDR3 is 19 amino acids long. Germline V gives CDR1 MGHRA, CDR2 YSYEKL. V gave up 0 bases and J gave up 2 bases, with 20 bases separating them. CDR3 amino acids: CASSQDMTGRAFTYNEQFF. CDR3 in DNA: TGCGCCAGCAGCCAAGATATGACGGGGCGGGCCTTCACCTACAATGAGCAGTTCTTC.

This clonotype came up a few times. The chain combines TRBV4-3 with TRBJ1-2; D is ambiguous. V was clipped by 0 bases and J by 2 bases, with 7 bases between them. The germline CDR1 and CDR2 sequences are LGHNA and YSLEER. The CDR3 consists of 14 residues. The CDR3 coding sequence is TGCGCCAGCAGCCAAGATGGTAACAACTATGGCTACACCTTC. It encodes CASSQDGNNYGYTF.

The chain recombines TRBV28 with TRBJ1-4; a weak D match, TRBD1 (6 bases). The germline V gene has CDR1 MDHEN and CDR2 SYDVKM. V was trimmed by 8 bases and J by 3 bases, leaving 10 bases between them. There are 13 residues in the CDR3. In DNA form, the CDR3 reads TGTGCCAGCTGGACAGCCCCTAATGAAAAACTGTTTTTT. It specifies CASWTAPNEKLFF. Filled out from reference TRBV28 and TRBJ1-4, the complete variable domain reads DVKVTQSSRYLVKRTGEKVFLECVQDMDHENMFWYRQDPGLGLRLIYFSYDVKMKEKGDIPEGYSVSREKKERFSLILESASTNQTSMYLCASWTAPNEKLFFGSGTQLSVL.

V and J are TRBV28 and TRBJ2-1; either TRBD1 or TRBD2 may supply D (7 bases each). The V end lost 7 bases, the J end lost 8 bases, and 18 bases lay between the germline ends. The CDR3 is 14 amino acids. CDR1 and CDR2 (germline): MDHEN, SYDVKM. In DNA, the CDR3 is TGTGCCAGCAACCCGGGGAGGGGGCGGGATGAGCAGTTCTTC. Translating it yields CASNPGRGRDEQFF.

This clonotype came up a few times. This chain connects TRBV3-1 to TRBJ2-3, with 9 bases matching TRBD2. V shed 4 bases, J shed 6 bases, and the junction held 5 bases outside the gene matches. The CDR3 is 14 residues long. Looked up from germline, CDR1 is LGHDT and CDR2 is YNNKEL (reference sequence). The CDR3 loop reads CASSPLAGLDTQYF. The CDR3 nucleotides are TGTGCCAGCAGCCCTCTAGCGGGATTGGATACGCAGTATTTT.

The CDR3 region is CASGLTWAHKETQYF. Here the CDR3 DNA reads TGTGCCAGCGGACTAACTTGGGCCCACAAAGAGACCCAGTACTTC. This chain connects TRBV6-5 to TRBJ2-5, with a possible D match to TRBD2 (6 bases). Trimming shortened V by 8 bases and J by 3 bases, and 19 bases separated the two germline ends. The germline V gene encodes CDR1 MNHEY and CDR2 SVGAGI. CDR3 length: 15 amino acids.

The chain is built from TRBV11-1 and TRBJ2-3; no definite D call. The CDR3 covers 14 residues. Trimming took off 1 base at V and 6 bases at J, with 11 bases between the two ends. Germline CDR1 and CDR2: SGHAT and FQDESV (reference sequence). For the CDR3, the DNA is TGTGCCAGCAGCTTAGATTCCCGACTGGATACGCAGTATTTT. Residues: CASSLDSRLDTQYF.

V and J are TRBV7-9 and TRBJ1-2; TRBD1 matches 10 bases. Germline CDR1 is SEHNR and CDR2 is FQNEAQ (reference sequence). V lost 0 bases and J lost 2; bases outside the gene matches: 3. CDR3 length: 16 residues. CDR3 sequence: CASSLATGGPNYGYTF. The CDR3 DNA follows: TGTGCCAGCAGCTTAGCGACAGGGGGCCCCAACTATGGCTACACCTTC.

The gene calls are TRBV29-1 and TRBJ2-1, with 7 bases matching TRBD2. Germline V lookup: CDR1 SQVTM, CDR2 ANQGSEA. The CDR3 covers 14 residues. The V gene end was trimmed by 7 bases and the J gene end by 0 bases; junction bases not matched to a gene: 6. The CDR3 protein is CSAPGGSSYNEQFF. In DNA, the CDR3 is TGCAGCGCCCCGGGGGGAAGCTCCTACAATGAGCAGTTCTTC.

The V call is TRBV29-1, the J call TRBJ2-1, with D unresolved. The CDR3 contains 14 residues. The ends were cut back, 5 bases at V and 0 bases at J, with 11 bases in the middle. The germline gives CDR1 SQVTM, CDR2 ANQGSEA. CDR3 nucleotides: TGCAGCGTTTGGAGAGTAAGCTCCTACAATGAGCAGTTCTTC. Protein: CSVWRVSSYNEQFF.

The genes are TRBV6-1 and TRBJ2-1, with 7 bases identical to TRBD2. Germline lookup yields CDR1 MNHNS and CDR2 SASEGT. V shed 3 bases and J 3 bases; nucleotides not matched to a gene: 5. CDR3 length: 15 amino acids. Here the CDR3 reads CASSESGTSYNEQFF. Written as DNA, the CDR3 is TGTGCCAGCAGTGAGAGCGGGACCAGCTACAATGAGCAGTTCTTC.

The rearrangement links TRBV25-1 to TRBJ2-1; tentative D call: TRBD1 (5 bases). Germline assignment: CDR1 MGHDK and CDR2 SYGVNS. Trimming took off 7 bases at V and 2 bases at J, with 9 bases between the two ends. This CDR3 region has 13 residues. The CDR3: CASIGAPYNEQFF. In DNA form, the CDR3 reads TGTGCCAGCATAGGGGCCCCCTACAATGAGCAGTTCTTC.

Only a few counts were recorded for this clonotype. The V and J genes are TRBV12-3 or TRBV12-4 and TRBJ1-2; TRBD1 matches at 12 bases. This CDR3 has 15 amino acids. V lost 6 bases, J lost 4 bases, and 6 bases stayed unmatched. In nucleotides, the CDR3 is TGTGCCAGCAGCGAGGGACAGGGGGCACTCTATGGCTACACCTTC. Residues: CASSEGQGALYGYTF.

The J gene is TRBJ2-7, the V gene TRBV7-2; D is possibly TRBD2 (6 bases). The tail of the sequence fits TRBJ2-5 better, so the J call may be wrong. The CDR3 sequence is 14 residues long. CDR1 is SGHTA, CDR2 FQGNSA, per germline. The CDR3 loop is CASSLGSEGETQYF. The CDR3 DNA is TGTGCCAGCAGCTTAGGATCGGAGGGGGAGACCCAGTACTTC.

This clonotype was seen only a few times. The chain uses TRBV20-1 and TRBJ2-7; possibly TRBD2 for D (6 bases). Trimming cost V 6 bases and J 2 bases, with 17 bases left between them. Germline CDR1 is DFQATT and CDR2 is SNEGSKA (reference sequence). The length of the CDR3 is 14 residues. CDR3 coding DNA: TGCAGTGCGGGGGACTCCGGAGGTACCTACGAGCAGTACTTC. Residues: CSAGDSGGTYEQYF.

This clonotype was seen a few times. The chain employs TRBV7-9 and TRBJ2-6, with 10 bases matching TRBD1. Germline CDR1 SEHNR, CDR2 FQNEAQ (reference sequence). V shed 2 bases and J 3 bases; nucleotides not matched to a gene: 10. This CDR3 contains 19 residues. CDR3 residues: CASSLNLGDRGVGANVLTF. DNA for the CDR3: TGTGCCAGCAGCTTAAATCTTGGGGACAGGGGAGTTGGGGCCAACGTCCTGACTTTC. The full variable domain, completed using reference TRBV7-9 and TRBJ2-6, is DTGVSQNPRHKITKRGQNVTFRCDPISEHNRLYWYRQTLGQGPEFLTYFQNEAQLEKSRLLSDRFSAERPKGSFSTLEIQRTEQGDSAMYLCASSLNLGDRGVGANVLTFGAGSRLTVL.

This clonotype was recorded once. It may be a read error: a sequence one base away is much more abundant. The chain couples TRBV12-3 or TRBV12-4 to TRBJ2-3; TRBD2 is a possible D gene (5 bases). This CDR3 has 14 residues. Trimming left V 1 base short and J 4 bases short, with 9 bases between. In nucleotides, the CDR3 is TGTGCCAGCAGTTTAGACAGTAGCGCAGATACGCAGTATTTT. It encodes CASSLDSSADTQYF.

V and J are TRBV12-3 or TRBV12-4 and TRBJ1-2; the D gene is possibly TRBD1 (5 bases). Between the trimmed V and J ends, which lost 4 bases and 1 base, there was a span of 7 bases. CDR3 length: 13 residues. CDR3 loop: CASSSTVNYGYTF. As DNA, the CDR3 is TGTGCCAGCAGTTCGACAGTTAACTATGGCTACACCTTC.

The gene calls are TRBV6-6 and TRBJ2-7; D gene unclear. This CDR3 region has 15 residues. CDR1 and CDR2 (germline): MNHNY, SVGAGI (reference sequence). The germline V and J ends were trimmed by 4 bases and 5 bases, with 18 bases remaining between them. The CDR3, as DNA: TGTGCCAGCAGTTCCGGACCTGTCACCACGGACGAGCAGTACTTC. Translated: CASSSGPVTTDEQYF.

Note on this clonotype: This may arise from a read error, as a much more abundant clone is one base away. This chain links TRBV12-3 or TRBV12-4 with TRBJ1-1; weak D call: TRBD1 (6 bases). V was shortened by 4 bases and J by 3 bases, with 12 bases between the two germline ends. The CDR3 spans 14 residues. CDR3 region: CASSWVGGDTEAFF. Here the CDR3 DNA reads TGTGCCAGCAGTTGGGTGGGGGGCGACACTGAAGCTTTCTTT.

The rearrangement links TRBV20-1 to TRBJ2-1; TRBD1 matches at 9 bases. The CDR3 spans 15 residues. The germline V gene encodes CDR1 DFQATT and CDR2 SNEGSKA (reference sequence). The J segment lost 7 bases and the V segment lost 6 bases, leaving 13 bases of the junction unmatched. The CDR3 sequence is CSASRRTGDRNEQFF. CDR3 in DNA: TGCAGTGCCTCCCGTAGGACAGGGGATCGGAATGAGCAGTTCTTC.

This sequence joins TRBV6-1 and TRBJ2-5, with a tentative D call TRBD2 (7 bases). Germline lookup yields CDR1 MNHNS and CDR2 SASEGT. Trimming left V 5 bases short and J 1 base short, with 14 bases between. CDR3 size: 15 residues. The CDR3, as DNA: TGTGCCAGCAGTTTCCTAGGGGGGGTCCAAGAGACCCAGTACTTC. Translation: CASSFLGGVQETQYF.

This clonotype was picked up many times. Written as DNA, the CDR3 is TGTGCCAGCAGTGAATTCGGGACAGGGGAGAACACTGAAGCTTTCTTT. Translation gives CASSEFGTGENTEAFF. The genes are TRBV25-1 and TRBJ1-1, with 10 bases aligning to TRBD1. Germline V CDR1 and CDR2: MGHDK, SYGVNS. The CDR3 runs to 16 residues. The V and J ends lost 1 base and 1 base, in that order; junction bases with no gene match: 3.